The sequence of this T cell receptor (beta chain) was determined in a study of T cells expressing NK-cell markers. Overall study context: From sorted CD3+CD56+NKG2C+, CD3+CD56+NKG2C- and CD3+CD56-NKG2C+ T cells came the TCR beta repertoires.

With respect to this clonotype: The antigen is unknown.

Germline values: CDR1 MGHRA, CDR2 YSYEKL. This CDR3 region has 13 residues. UMIs were included in TCR beta cDNA generated by 5'RACE template switching. With the 5' RACE reads reprocessed, TCRdb shows one record per CDR3 protein and no DNA. This table lists about half a million distinct CDR3 sequences. Whole-study results and caveats: These clonotypes additionally ranked first within the CD3+CD56-NKG2C+ fraction of a handful of donors.

This chain uses TRBV4-1 with TRBJ2-1. The TCR originated in a woman aged 45 to 65 in good health. The sample was blood T cells: a sorted CD56 or NKG2C T cell subset, CD4+ or CD8+ T cells, or bulk PBMC T cells (not recorded which). CDR3 protein: CASSQGLFNEQFF.